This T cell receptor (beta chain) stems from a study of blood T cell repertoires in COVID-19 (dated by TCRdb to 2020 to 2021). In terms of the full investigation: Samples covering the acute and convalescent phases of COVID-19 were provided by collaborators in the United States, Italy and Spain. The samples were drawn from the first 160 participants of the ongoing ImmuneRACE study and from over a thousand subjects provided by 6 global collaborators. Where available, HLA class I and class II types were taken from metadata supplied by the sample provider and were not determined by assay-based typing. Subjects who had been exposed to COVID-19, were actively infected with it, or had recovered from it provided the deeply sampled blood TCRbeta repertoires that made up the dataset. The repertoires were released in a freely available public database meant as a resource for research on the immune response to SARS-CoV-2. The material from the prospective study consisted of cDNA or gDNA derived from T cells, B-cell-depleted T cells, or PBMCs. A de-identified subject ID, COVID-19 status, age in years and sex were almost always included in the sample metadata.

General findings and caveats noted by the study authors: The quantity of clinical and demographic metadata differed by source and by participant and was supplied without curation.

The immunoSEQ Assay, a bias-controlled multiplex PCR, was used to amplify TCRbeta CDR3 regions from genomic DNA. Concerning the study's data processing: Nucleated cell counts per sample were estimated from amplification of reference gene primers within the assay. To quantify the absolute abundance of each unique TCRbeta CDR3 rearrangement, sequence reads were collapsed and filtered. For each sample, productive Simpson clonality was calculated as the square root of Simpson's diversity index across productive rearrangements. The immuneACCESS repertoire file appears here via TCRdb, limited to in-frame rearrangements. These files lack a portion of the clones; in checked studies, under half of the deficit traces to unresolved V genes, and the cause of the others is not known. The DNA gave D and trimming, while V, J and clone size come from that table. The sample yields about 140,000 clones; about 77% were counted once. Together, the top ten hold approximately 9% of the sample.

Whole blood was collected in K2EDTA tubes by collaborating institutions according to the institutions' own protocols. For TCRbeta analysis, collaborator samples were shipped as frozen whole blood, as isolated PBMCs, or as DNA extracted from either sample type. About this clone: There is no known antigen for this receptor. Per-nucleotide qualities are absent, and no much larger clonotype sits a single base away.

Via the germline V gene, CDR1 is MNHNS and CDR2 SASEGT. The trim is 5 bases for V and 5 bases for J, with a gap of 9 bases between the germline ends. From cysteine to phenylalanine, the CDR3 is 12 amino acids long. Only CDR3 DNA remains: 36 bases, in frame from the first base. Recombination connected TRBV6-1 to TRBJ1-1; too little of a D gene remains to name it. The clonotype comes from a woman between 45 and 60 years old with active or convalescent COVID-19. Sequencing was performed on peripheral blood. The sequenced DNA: TGTGCCAGCAGTCCCTCCGGGACTGAAGCTTTCTTT. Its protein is CASSPSGTEAFF.